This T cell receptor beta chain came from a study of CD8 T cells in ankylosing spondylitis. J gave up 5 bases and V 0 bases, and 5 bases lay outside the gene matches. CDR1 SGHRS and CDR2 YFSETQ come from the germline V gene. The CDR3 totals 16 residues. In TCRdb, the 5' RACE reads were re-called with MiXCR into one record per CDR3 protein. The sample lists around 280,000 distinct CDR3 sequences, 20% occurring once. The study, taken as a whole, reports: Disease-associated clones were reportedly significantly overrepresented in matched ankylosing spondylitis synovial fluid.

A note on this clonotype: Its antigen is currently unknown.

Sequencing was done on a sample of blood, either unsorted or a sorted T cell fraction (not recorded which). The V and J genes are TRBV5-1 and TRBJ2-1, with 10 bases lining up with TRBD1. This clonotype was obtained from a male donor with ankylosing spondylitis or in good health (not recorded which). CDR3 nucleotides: TGCGCCAGCAGCTTGGTCGGGACAGGGGTACACAATGAGCAGTTCTTC. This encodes CASSLVGTGVHNEQFF.